These 11 T cell receptor beta chains were all obtained from the same sample, sequenced in a study of blood T cells in healthy people across ages. A second about 7 to 12 cycle PCR used barcoded and J-beta primers. In TCRdb, the 5' RACE reads were re-called with MiXCR into one record per CDR3 protein. This table holds over 500,000 distinct CDR3 sequences, about a quarter found once. This sample also belongs to another study, concerning T cells of mothers and their children.

The sequenced sample was blood. All receptors come from a boy between 2 and 10 years old in good health.

This clonotype was found a few times. The chain employs TRBV7-9 and TRBJ2-3; TRBD1 aligns across 8 bases. Germline CDR1 is SEHNR and CDR2 is FQNEAQ (reference sequence). There are 15 residues in the CDR3. V lost 7 bases to trimming and J lost 0 bases; unmatched junction nucleotides: 6. The CDR3 spells CASTVTGGSTDTQYF. Written as DNA, the CDR3 is TGTGCCAGCACCGTCACAGGGGGAAGCACAGATACGCAGTATTTT.

The chain is built from TRBV6-5 and TRBJ1-3; D possibly corresponds to TRBD1 (6 bases). Trimming cost V 6 bases and J 4 bases, with 13 bases left between them. CDR1 is MNHEY and CDR2 is SVGAGI in the germline V gene. This CDR3 region has 14 residues. The DNA of the CDR3 is TGTGCCAGCAGCCAAGGGGGTACGGGAAACACCATATATTTT. This translates into CASSQGGTGNTIYF.

The genes are TRBV30 and TRBJ2-2; 9 bases are a match to TRBD1. Germline CDR1 and CDR2: GTSNPN and SVGIG (reference sequence). Trimming at V came to 3 bases and at J to 6 bases, leaving 5 bases not matched to a gene. The CDR3 loop spans 14 amino acids. This CDR3 is CAWSRDRESGELFF. CDR3 nucleotides: TGTGCCTGGAGCCGGGACAGGGAATCCGGGGAGCTGTTTTTT.

This chain links TRBV3-1 with TRBJ2-1; D unresolved. Germline CDR1 is LGHDT and CDR2 is YNNKEL (reference sequence). V lost 11 bases, J lost 1 base, and 15 bases lay in between. The CDR3 length is 14 residues. The CDR3 coding sequence is TGTGCCGTAGTCGTAAGGATATCCTACAATGAGCAGTTCTTC. This codes for CAVVVRISYNEQFF.

In this sample, this clonotype turned up a few times. The chain is built from TRBV10-3 and TRBJ2-2; 9 bases are shared with TRBD1. CDR3 length: 15 amino acids. Trimming removed 2 bases from V and 7 bases from J; junction bases left unmatched: 5. Germline-derived CDR1 and CDR2 are ENHRY and SYGVKD. The CDR3 DNA sequence: TGTGCCATCAGTGAGGGACGGGACAGGGTCGGGGAGCTGTTTTTT. Its protein product is CAISEGRDRVGELFF.

This clonotype has a handful of counts. This chain joins TRBV5-6 and TRBJ1-5; 7 bases are shared with TRBD1. With 1 base clipped from V and 6 bases from J, the junction kept 10 bases outside the gene matches. In germline, CDR1 is SGHDT, CDR2 YYEEEE. The CDR3 loop spans 16 amino acids. The CDR3 region is CASSLSIGQDRQPQHF. DNA of the CDR3: TGTGCCAGCAGCTTGTCCATTGGACAGGATCGTCAGCCCCAGCATTTT.

The chain joins TRBV20-1 to TRBJ2-5; D uncertain. This CDR3 has 12 amino acids. V lost 2 bases and J 5 bases, leaving 9 bases between the germline ends. Germline-derived CDR1 and CDR2 are DFQATT and SNEGSKA (reference sequence). CDR3 coding DNA: TGCAGTGCTAGATCACTGATTGAGACCCAGTACTTC. Protein product: CSARSLIETQYF.

This clonotype is a singleton in its sample. The chain joins TRBV6-2 or TRBV6-3 to TRBJ2-1; D ambiguous. This CDR3 spans 15 amino acids. The V and J ends lost 6 bases and 2 bases respectively, with 14 bases between them. Germline V gives CDR1 MNHEY, CDR2 SVGEGT. CDR3 region: CASRRPSRAYNEQFF. CDR3 nucleotides: TGTGCCAGCAGGCGCCCAAGTAGGGCCTACAATGAGCAGTTCTTC.

CDR3: CASSTRGFQGKLFF. The CDR3 DNA sequence: TGTGCCAGCAGTACACGGGGATTCCAAGGAAAACTGTTTTTT. The chain is built from TRBV2 and TRBJ1-4; no reliable D call. V lost 5 bases, J lost 10 bases, and 17 bases lay in between. Germline loops: CDR1 SNHLY, CDR2 FYNNEI. The CDR3 is 14 amino acids.

Many counts were recorded for this clonotype. The rearrangement links TRBV6-1 to TRBJ2-7; maybe TRBD1 (6 bases). The germline CDR1 and CDR2 sequences are MNHNS and SASEGT. CDR3 size: 14 residues. V lost 5 bases and J lost 3, with 14 bases in between. CDR3 loop: CASSRQDVDYEQYF. CDR3 in DNA: TGTGCCAGCAGTCGACAGGACGTAGACTACGAGCAGTACTTC.

The chain uses TRBV10-3 and TRBJ1-1; 7 positions agree with TRBD1. Germline CDR1 is ENHRY and CDR2 is SYGVKD. Trimming took 6 bases from V and 0 from J; bases not matched to a gene: 4. The CDR3 spans 14 residues. The CDR3 sequence is CAIRDRQLNTEAFF. The CDR3 nucleotides are TGTGCCATCAGGGACAGGCAACTGAACACTGAAGCTTTCTTT.